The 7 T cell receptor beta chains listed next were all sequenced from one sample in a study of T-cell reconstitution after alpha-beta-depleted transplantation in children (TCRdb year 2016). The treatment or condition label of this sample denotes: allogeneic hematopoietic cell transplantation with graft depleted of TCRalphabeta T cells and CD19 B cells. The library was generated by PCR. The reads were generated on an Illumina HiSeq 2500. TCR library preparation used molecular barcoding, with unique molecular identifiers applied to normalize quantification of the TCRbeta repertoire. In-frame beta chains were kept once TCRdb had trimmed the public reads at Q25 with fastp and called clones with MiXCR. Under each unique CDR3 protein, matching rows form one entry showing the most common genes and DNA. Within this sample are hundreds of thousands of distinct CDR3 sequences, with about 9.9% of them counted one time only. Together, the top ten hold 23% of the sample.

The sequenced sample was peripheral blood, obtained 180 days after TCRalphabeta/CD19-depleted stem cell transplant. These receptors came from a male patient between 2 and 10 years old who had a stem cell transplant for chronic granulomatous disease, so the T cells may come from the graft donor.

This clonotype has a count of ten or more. CDR3 in DNA: TGCAGTGGGCGGACAGGGGGCTTCCCCTACGAGCAGTACTTC. It specifies CSGRTGGFPYEQYF. The chain carries TRBV20-1 and TRBJ2-7, with 11 nucleotides matching TRBD1. Germline CDR1 DFQATT, CDR2 SNEGSKA (reference sequence). The V segment lost 7 bases and the J segment 2 bases; nucleotides outside the gene matches: 7. The CDR3 has 14 amino acids.

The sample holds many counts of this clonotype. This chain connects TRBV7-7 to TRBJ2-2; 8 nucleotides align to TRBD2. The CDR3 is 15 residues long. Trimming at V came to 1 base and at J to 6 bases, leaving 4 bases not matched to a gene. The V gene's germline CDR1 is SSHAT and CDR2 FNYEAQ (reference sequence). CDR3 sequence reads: CASSLDGGRPGELFF. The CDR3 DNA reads TGTGCCAGCAGCTTAGACGGCGGGAGGCCCGGGGAGCTGTTTTTT.

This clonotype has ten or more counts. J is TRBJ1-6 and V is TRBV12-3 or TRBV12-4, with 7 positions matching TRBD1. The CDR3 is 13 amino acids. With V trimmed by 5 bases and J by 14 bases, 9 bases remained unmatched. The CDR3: CASSPDRVAALHF. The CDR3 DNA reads TGTGCCAGCAGTCCCGACAGGGTTGCGGCCCTCCACTTT.

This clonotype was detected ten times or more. DNA of the CDR3: TGCAGTGCTAGAGTCGCGGGGAGAGTAGAGACCCAGTACTTC. It codes for CSARVAGRVETQYF. The chain has TRBV20-1 and TRBJ2-5, with a tentative D call TRBD2 (6 bases). The CDR3 contains 14 residues. The V gene lost 1 base and the J gene lost 4 bases, with 13 bases spanning the gap. CDR1 is DFQATT, CDR2 SNEGSKA, per germline (reference sequence).

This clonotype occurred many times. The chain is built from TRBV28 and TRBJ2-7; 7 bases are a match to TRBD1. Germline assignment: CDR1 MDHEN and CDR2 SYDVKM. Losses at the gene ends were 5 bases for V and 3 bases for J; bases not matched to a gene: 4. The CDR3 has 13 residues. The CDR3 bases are TGTGCCAGCAGTCCATACAGGGGCTACGAGCAGTACTTC. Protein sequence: CASSPYRGYEQYF.

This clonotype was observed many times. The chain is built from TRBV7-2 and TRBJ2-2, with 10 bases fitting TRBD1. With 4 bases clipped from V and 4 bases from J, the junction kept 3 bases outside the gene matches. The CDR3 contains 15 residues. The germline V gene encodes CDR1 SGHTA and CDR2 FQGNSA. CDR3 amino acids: CASSSRTGGTGELFF. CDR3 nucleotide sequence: TGTGCCAGCAGCTCCCGGACAGGGGGCACCGGGGAGCTGTTTTTT.

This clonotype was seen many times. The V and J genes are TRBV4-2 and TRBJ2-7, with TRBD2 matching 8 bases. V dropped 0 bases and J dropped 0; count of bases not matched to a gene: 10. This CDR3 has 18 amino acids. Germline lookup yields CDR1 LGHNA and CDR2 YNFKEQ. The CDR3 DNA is TGTGCCAGCAGCCAAGATCGGACTTTGCGGGGGGCCTCCTACGAGCAGTACTTC. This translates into CASSQDRTLRGASYEQYF.